This is a list of T cell receptor beta chains from one sample in a study of control samples from healthy donors and cancer patients. Clones were sequenced by immunoSEQ multiplex PCR, and TCRdb holds only the in-frame ones, with some missing. The profile shows around 50,000 clones, around 97% of them singletons. The sequencing input was blood. The receptors were gathered from a woman aged 30 to 39 in good health. The conserved cysteine and the conserved F or W are not part of the CDR3 here.

v_call: TRBV9
j_call: TRBJ2-2
cdr3_aa: ASSPSFGLNTGELF

v_call: TRBV11-2
j_call: TRBJ1-1
cdr3_aa: ASRRPGTGEALGAF

v_call: TRBV27
j_call: TRBJ2-7
cdr3_aa: ATGLAGNMMGYEQY

v_call: TRBV21-1
j_call: TRBJ2-1
cdr3_aa: ASLYNEQF

v_call: TRBV30
j_call: TRBJ1-1
cdr3_aa: AGHRDSGNTEAF

v_call: TRBV29-1
j_call: TRBJ2-7
cdr3_aa: SVQTGPYEQY

v_call: TRBV27
j_call: TRBJ1-6
cdr3_aa: ASGSRVDSPLH

v_call: TRBV28
j_call: TRBJ1-5
cdr3_aa: ASRTISNQPQH

v_call: TRBV10-2
j_call: TRBJ2-2
cdr3_aa: ASKELVGTNTGELF

v_call: TRBV7-9
j_call: TRBJ2-5
cdr3_aa: ASSLAGGRETQY

v_call: TRBV9
j_call: TRBJ2-3
cdr3_aa: ASSTRVLADTQY

v_call: TRBV19
j_call: TRBJ1-5
cdr3_aa: ASSTRDVGPQH

v_call: TRBV29-1
j_call: TRBJ2-2
cdr3_aa: SARLAGGPGELF

v_call: TRBV6-5
j_call: TRBJ1-6
cdr3_aa: ASRSGQSYNSPLH

v_call: TRBV19
j_call: TRBJ2-6
cdr3_aa: ASSTGGAGANVLT

v_call: TRBV29-1
j_call: TRBJ1-3
cdr3_aa: RTLGSLHSGNTIY

v_call: TRBV29-1
j_call: TRBJ2-1
cdr3_aa: SVEDLPGGGSYNEQF

v_call: TRBV5-1
j_call: TRBJ2-1
cdr3_aa: ASSLEGTLTNEQF

v_call: TRBV28
j_call: TRBJ2-1
cdr3_aa: ASSSPDLTGEQF

v_call: TRBV19
j_call: TRBJ2-5
cdr3_aa: ASSRLDRAKETQY

v_call: TRBV5-1
j_call: TRBJ2-7
cdr3_aa: ASSLATDPRTSIYEQY

v_call: TRBV5-1
j_call: TRBJ2-1
cdr3_aa: ASSSSGTGAYNEQF

v_call: TRBV7-2
j_call: TRBJ1-5
cdr3_aa: ASSLVGHHSNQPRH

v_call: TRBV20-1
j_call: TRBJ2-1
cdr3_aa: SARGHTRSSYNEQF

v_call: TRBV4-1
j_call: TRBJ2-1
cdr3_aa: ASSQDPGQERSNEQF

v_call: TRBV19
j_call: TRBJ1-5
cdr3_aa: ASSSVTVNQPQH

v_call: TRBV6-2/TRBV6-3
j_call: TRBJ1-4
cdr3_aa: ASSFTGTVEKLF

v_call: TRBV20-1
j_call: TRBJ2-1
cdr3_aa: SARYPDEQF

v_call: TRBV9
j_call: TRBJ1-1
cdr3_aa: ASSRIQGNTEAF

v_call: TRBV27
j_call: TRBJ1-4
cdr3_aa: ASSPTPAWVEKLF

v_call: TRBV21-1
j_call: TRBJ1-1
cdr3_aa: ASSKRSRAF

v_call: TRBV19
j_call: TRBJ2-2
cdr3_aa: ASEQGESVTGELF

v_call: TRBV12-2
j_call: TRBJ2-1
cdr3_aa: ASRLRDTQSNEQF

v_call: TRBV10-3
j_call: TRBJ1-1
cdr3_aa: AISSDLGGGVGTEAF

v_call: TRBV19
j_call: TRBJ2-1
cdr3_aa: ASSIGGGSTNEQF

v_call: TRBV2
j_call: TRBJ2-7
cdr3_aa: ATTSGRGSEQY

v_call: TRBV21-1
j_call: TRBJ2-3
cdr3_aa: ASSKALGGSADTQY